This TCR beta chain was sequenced in a study of neurological immune-mediated disorders (dated 2019 in TCRdb). In terms of the full investigation: Among the roughly 34 multiple sclerosis patients, around 31 had relapsing-remitting MS and 3 had secondary progressive MS. Alongside PBMC samples, the set of more than 80 TCR-beta libraries contained longitudinal samples, technical triplicates, and paired CD4+ and CD8+ T-cell subsets that had been sorted. Peripheral blood TCR-beta repertoires from patients with HTLV-I-associated myelopathy (HAM/TSP), patients with multiple sclerosis, and healthy controls were compared in the study using UMI-based sequencing. The cohort was made up of 60 to 75 subjects, consisting of some 15 HAM/TSP patients, 34 multiple sclerosis patients and about 20 healthy controls. Broad study findings and their caveats: TCR clonal expansion was greatest in HAM/TSP patients and smallest in MS patients, who ranked below even healthy controls. No identical CDR3 amino acid sequences were found to be shared among expanded clones across subjects, suggesting that TCR-beta repertoires were private in all groups. The MS cluster was not associated with any clinical or MRI features, and the authors stated that larger cohorts are needed. Repertoires from 18 of 34 MS patients were grouped by phylogenetic analysis into a cluster of related CDR3 sequences, suggesting a possible repertoire-level signature.

For sorted-subset TCR libraries, 1 million sorted CD4+ or CD8+ T cells were used. Multiple sclerosis patients were enrolled in a US clinical protocol evaluating disease progression by magnetic resonance imaging. Peripheral blood was subjected to Ficoll-Hypaque density gradient centrifugation to isolate PBMCs, which were then cryopreserved in liquid nitrogen. Paired sorted CD4+ and CD8+ subsets came from healthy controls, HAM/TSP patients and MS patients. To synthesize cDNA, template-switch 5'RACE was performed with a primer carrying a 10-nucleotide random unique molecular identifier so that each TCR transcript was tagged. Every sequencing run yielded over 190 million TCR-beta sequences covering 15-18 subjects. Total RNA was extracted with the RNeasy kit. TCR-beta VDJ regions were amplified with primers for the TCR constant region and the 5'RACE anchor, using the KAPA Real-time Library Amplification kit. A first PCR added sample indexes and Illumina adaptors, and a second PCR then raised library yield. The roughly 650 bp TCR product was size-selected on a 2% E-gel SizeSelection system after Ampure bead purification. Before pooling, libraries had their quality checked on a Bioanalyzer, their concentration measured with Qubit, and their quantity determined with the Kapa Library Quantification kit. Libraries were sequenced paired-end 2 x 150 bp on an Illumina HiSeq 2500. To increase sequence diversity, about 23-32% phiX was spiked into each library pool. In the paper's pipeline: The quality-filtered reads were processed with the UMI-based MiGEC pipeline, whose error correction step removed more than 80% of the raw TCR sequences. IMGT germline references were used for alignment of VDJ genes, and clonotypes were defined by a unique CDR3 amino acid sequence together with V-J genes. Clonal expansion, Shannon diversity and CDR3 relatedness were evaluated with VDJtools (CalcPairwiseDistances, ClusterSamples), while phylogenetic trees were built in CLCbio workbench. A clone was classed as expanded if it had 8 or more unique UMIs, a cutoff based on coefficient-of-variation modelling across technical triplicates. TCRdb trimmed public reads at Q25 via fastp, called clones via MiXCR and kept in-frame beta chains. Rows merge per CDR3 protein into single entries with the most common DNA and genes. The V and J calls and clone size are TCRdb's, not the authors'. This sample is represented by some 22,000 distinct CDR3 sequences; approximately 15% of them were singletons. 6.5% to 9.5% of the sample belongs to the ten largest clones.

This clonotype appeared many times. Its antigen remains undetermined. One base away there is no much larger clone; base qualities are not given. V sheds 0 bases and J sheds 1 base, leaving 7 bases between their ends. Looking up the germline V gene (reference sequence) yields CDR1 SGHNT and CDR2 YYREEE. The CDR3 starts with the cysteine, ends with the phenylalanine, and has 14 residues. Only the CDR3 part of the read is kept: 42 bases, read in frame from the first base. The sequencing sample was made of CD8+ T cells from blood. The origin of this receptor is a woman under 30 with multiple sclerosis. Recombination linked TRBV5-4 to TRBJ1-2; possibly the D gene is TRBD1, per 5 matching bases. The encoded CDR3 is CASSLGGSNYGYTF. In nucleotide form, the sequence is TGTGCCAGCAGCTTGGGGGGCAGTAACTATGGCTACACCTTC.